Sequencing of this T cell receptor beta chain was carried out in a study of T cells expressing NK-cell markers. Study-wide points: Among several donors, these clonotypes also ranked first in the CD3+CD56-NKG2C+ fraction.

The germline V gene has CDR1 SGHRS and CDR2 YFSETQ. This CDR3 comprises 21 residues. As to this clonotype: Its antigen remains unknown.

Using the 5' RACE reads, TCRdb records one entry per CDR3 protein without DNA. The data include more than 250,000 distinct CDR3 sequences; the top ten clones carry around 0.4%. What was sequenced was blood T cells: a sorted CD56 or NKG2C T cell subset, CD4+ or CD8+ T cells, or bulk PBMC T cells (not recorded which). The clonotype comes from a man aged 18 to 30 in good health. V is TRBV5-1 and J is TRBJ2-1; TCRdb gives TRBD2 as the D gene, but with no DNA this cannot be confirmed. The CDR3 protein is CASSLTGTSAERLSSYNEQFF.